This T cell receptor (beta chain) was profiled in a study of CD8+ T cells in alopecia areata. Treatment in this sample: oral pan-JAK inhibitor, 5-10 mg twice daily. The germline CDR1 and CDR2 sequences are SGDLS and YYNGEE. The CDR3 runs to 13 residues. The V gene end was trimmed by 0 bases and the J gene end by 7 bases; junction bases not matched to a gene: 2. Extracted RNA was reverse transcribed, and the resulting cDNA served as sequencing template. Produced via immunoSEQ multiplex PCR; TCRdb's table is partial and in-frame only. The data show roughly 180,000 clones, with 40% to 65% seen just once and approximately 11% held by the top ten.

This chain joins TRBV9 and TRBJ2-7; 9 bases agree with TRBD2. The sequenced sample was CD8+ T cells sorted from blood, obtained at week 24, from a patient treated with tofacitinib. The sequence was obtained from a human donor with alopecia areata. The CDR3 sequence: CASSVASGGEQYF. The CDR3 DNA sequence: TGTGCCAGCAGCGTAGCGAGCGGGGGGGAGCAGTACTTC.